This T cell receptor beta chain was captured by sequencing in a study of blood T cells in healthy people across ages. The overall study: Template switching picked up about one barcoded beta molecule for each two T cells. Whole-study findings and limits: Those diversity estimates obtained from one million T cells were thought to be underestimates. More naive CD4+ cells and higher diversity were found in long-lived than in aged donors.

Regarding this clonotype: The antigen is unknown.

Together with a sample-barcoded 5' primer, a J-beta primer mix was included in a second PCR lasting about 6 to 11 cycles. Individual samples furnished no less than 2.5 million CDR3-containing paired-end reads apiece. TCRdb processed the 5' RACE reads anew with MiXCR; each CDR3 protein has one entry. The sample includes over 1,500,000 distinct CDR3 sequences, about 39% seen only once; the top ten take about 21%. Germline loops: CDR1 SGHRS, CDR2 YFSETQ. With 0 bases removed from V and 5 bases from J, the gap between germline ends came to 11 bases. This CDR3 has 14 amino acids. The V gene is TRBV5-1, the J gene TRBJ1-2, with D possibly TRBD1 on 5 matching bases. The sequence came from a human donor in good health. The sample comprised blood. The CDR3 is CASSLEGDGYGYTF. The CDR3 nucleotides read TGCGCCAGCAGCTTGGAAGGGGACGGATATGGCTACACCTTC.